A single sample gave rise to the 9 T cell receptor beta chains below, sequenced in a study of cytomegalovirus exposure and HLA in healthy donors. PCR amplification relied on 60 Vbeta primers (plus 13 Jbeta primers). The method was immunoSEQ multiplex PCR; TCRdb's version includes in-frame clones alone and lacks a portion of them. The sample contains roughly 120,000 clones, around 78% of which appear only once. The source material was PBMCs. Receptors were obtained from a man between 60 and 75 years old in good health and CMV-seropositive.

Comments on this clone: Compared with germline, one end of the junction differs, possibly owing to a read error. Distinct nucleotide sequences in the sample also encode this CDR3. The chain couples TRBV7-7 to TRBJ1-4; D is unclear. Germline V gene data show CDR1 as SSHAT and CDR2 as FNYEAQ (reference sequence). The CDR3 spans 15 residues. As DNA, the CDR3 is TGTGCTAGCAGCTTGGGAGCATCAACTAATGAAAAACTGTTTTTT. This encodes CASSLGASTNEKLFF.

The chain links TRBV4-1 to TRBJ2-7; D gene unclear. Trimming shortened V by 4 bases and J by 3 bases, and 10 bases separated the two germline ends. The CDR3 is 13 amino acids. Germline values: CDR1 MGHRA, CDR2 YSYEKL. This chain's CDR3 is CASSPTVRYEQYF. In DNA, the CDR3 is TGCGCCAGCAGCCCGACTGTGCGCTACGAGCAGTACTTC.

The V gene is TRBV7-9, the J gene TRBJ2-7; 9 nucleotides align to TRBD1. This CDR3 is 14 amino acids long. CDR1 is SEHNR, CDR2 FQNEAQ, per germline (reference sequence). Trimming took 7 bases from V and 0 from J; bases not matched to a gene: 4. The CDR3 loop is CASILGQGSYEQYF. DNA for the CDR3: TGTGCCAGCATCCTGGGACAGGGCTCCTACGAGCAGTACTTC.

This clone was seen a handful of times. The chain links TRBV11-3 to TRBJ1-3, with D perhaps TRBD1 (6 bases). The CDR3 is made up of 15 amino acids. V lost 3 bases and J 0 bases, leaving 9 bases between the germline ends. The germline V gene has CDR1 SGHNT and CDR2 YENEEA. In DNA form, the CDR3 reads TGTGCCAGCAGCTTGGGCAGGGGCTCTGGAAACACCATATATTTT. Protein product: CASSLGRGSGNTIYF.

CDR3 in amino acids: CATTTGVNQPQHF. The CDR3 DNA is TGTGCCACGACGACAGGGGTTAATCAGCCCCAGCATTTT. V is TRBV10-3 and J is TRBJ1-5; the match to TRBD1 covers 8 bases. This CDR3 contains 13 residues. Germline CDR1 and CDR2: ENHRY and SYGVKD. V lost 10 bases, J lost 4 bases, and 6 bases stayed unmatched.

Only a few counts were recorded for this clone. The rearrangement links TRBV11-2 to TRBJ2-5, with 7 positions matching TRBD2. The CDR3 extends over 18 amino acids. Germline V gene sequence: CDR1 SGHAT, CDR2 FQNNGV. Trimming cost V 0 bases and J 3 bases; bases outside gene matches: 13. Here the CDR3 DNA reads TGTGCCAGCAGCTTAGACCAACTCCTAGCGGCCTGGGAAGAGACCCAGTACTTC. Its translation is CASSLDQLLAAWEETQYF.

The chain is built from TRBV6-5 and TRBJ2-5; no definite D call. Trimming took off 7 bases at V and 0 bases at J, with 9 bases between the two ends. CDR1 is MNHEY and CDR2 is SVGAGI in the germline V gene. The CDR3 extends over 13 amino acids. CDR3 in amino acids: CASNKLHQETQYF. CDR3 nucleotide sequence: TGTGCCAGCAATAAACTACACCAAGAGACCCAGTACTTC.

This clone was picked up one time. The V gene is TRBV28, the J gene TRBJ2-5, with TRBD1 matching 12 bases. V trimming: 3 bases; J trimming: 3 bases; junction bases outside the gene matches: 5. CDR3 length: 16 amino acids. Germline-derived CDR1 and CDR2 are MDHEN and SYDVKM. The CDR3 reads CASSFRDRGLEETQYF. The CDR3 coding sequence is TGTGCCAGCAGTTTTAGGGACAGGGGGCTGGAAGAGACCCAGTACTTC. The full variable domain, completed using reference TRBV28 and TRBJ2-5, is DVKVTQSSRYLVKRTGEKVFLECVQDMDHENMFWYRQDPGLGLRLIYFSYDVKMKEKGDIPEGYSVSREKKERFSLILESASTNQTSMYLCASSFRDRGLEETQYFGPGTRLLVL.

This chain connects TRBV15 to TRBJ1-5; D gene unclear. V was shortened by 8 bases and J by 4 bases, with 24 bases between the two germline ends. Germline CDR1 and CDR2: LNHNV and YYDKDF (reference sequence). The CDR3 has 17 residues. The DNA for the CDR3 is TGTGCCACCTCTGAAGTTCCCCCGAATCGAGCTAATCAGCCCCAGCATTTT. Protein: CATSEVPPNRANQPQHF.